These 9 T cell receptor beta chains were sequenced from one sample in a study of patients and donors after allogeneic stem cell transplantation. TCRdb re-derived calls from the RT-PCR reads in MiXCR, one entry per CDR3 protein. The table shows about 960,000 distinct CDR3 sequences, with about a sixth occurring only once. The sample consisted of blood, either unsorted or a sorted T cell fraction (not recorded which). Receptors were obtained from a human donor who was either an allogeneic HSCT recipient or a stem cell or donor lymphocyte infusion donor (not recorded which). It is not recorded whose cells these are; they may come from a transplant donor.

This chain joins TRBV5-1 and TRBJ2-7, with 12 bases aligning to TRBD1. The ends lost 2 bases at V and 2 bases at J; junction bases unmatched: 5. This CDR3 is built from 16 residues. Germline V CDR1 and CDR2: SGHRS, YFSETQ. The CDR3 region has the DNA TGCGCCAGCAGCTTAGGGACAGGGGGCGCCCCCTACGAGCAGTACTTC. Its translation: CASSLGTGGAPYEQYF.

The chain links TRBV6-6 to TRBJ2-3, with D maybe TRBD2 (5 bases). The V and J ends lost 8 bases and 1 base respectively, with 10 bases between them. Germline assignment: CDR1 MNHNY and CDR2 SVGAGI (reference sequence). This CDR3 region has 13 residues. In nucleotides, the CDR3 is TGTGCCAGCGAGGACTCCCGCACAGATACGCAGTATTTT. This sequence encodes CASEDSRTDTQYF.

The CDR3 region is CASSNPSGRKGNIQYF. The CDR3 region has the DNA TGTGCCAGTAGTAACCCTAGCGGGAGGAAGGGAAACATTCAGTACTTC. The rearrangement links TRBV19 to TRBJ2-4, with 11 nucleotides matching TRBD2. The V gene's germline CDR1 is LNHDA and CDR2 SQIVND (reference sequence). The CDR3 sequence is 16 residues long. J lost 6 bases, V lost 4 bases, and 8 bases had no gene match.

This clonotype showed up just a few times. The chain has TRBV7-6 and TRBJ1-1; TRBD1 might be the D (5 bases). The CDR3 has 21 amino acids. Germline V gene sequence: CDR1 SGHVS, CDR2 FNYEAQ. Trimming pared 1 base from V and 0 bases from J, leaving 27 bases between. This CDR3 reads CASSLVVPLARDRHMNTEAFF. The CDR3 DNA is TGTGCCAGCAGCTTAGTGGTCCCTCTCGCCCGGGACCGTCACATGAACACTGAAGCTTTCTTT.

There are a few counts of this clonotype. The chain uses TRBV29-1 and TRBJ2-2, with D possibly being TRBD1 or TRBD2 (5 bases each). CDR1 and CDR2 from the germline V gene are SQVTM and ANQGSEA. Trimming cost V 0 bases and J 2 bases, with 16 bases left between them. The CDR3 is made up of 17 amino acids. The CDR3 loop reads CSVEDGGWGPNTGELFF. For the CDR3, the DNA is TGCAGCGTTGAAGACGGAGGCTGGGGACCCAACACCGGGGAGCTGTTTTTT.

This clonotype has only a few counts. This rearrangement joins TRBV20-1 to TRBJ1-5, with a possible D match to TRBD1 (5 bases). Trimming took off 3 bases at V and 2 bases at J, with 17 bases between the two ends. The CDR3 extends over 16 amino acids. The germline V gene encodes CDR1 DFQATT and CDR2 SNEGSKA (reference sequence). Here the CDR3 DNA reads TGCAGTGCTAGTTCACATTTCGGGGGTCGCAATCAGCCCCAGCATTTT. It is translated as CSASSHFGGRNQPQHF.

J is TRBJ2-7 and V is TRBV9, with 8 bases fitting TRBD1. The ends lost 2 bases at V and 3 bases at J; junction bases unmatched: 4. The CDR3 consists of 14 residues. Germline values: CDR1 SGDLS, CDR2 YYNGEE. Here the CDR3 DNA reads TGTGCCAGCAGCGTCACCGGGACAGGCTACGAGCAGTACTTC. Its protein is CASSVTGTGYEQYF.

The CDR3 DNA reads as TGTGCCAGCAGCCTCACAGGGAGCCCAACCTACGAGCAGTACTTC. It codes for CASSLTGSPTYEQYF. This chain connects TRBV7-9 to TRBJ2-7; D perhaps matches TRBD1 (6 bases). Germline assignment: CDR1 SEHNR and CDR2 FQNEAQ (reference sequence). The V end was cut by 5 bases, the J end by 2 bases, with 16 bases between. The CDR3 covers 15 residues.

The chain is built from TRBV12-3 or TRBV12-4 and TRBJ1-5, with D possibly matching TRBD1 (5 bases). This CDR3 region has 15 residues. V lost 6 bases to trimming and J lost 1 base, with 13 bases between them. The CDR3 DNA reads TGTGCCAGCAGCACCTGGGGGTCCAGCAATCAGCCCCAGCATTTT. This translates into CASSTWGSSNQPQHF.